Shown below are 4 T cell receptor beta chains from a single sample sequenced in a study of T cells after yellow fever vaccination. In TCRdb, the 5' RACE reads were re-called with MiXCR into one record per CDR3 protein. The sample lists a few hundred thousand distinct CDR3 sequences, 8.7% occurring once. Specimen: CD4+ T cells sorted from PBMCs, collected 5 days after the yellow fever booster vaccination. These TCRs come from a man between 18 and 29 years old who received the YFV17D yellow fever vaccine.

The chain uses TRBV28 and TRBJ1-2; 7 bases are a match to TRBD1. V lost 5 bases to trimming and J lost 4 bases; unmatched junction nucleotides: 7. The CDR3 extends over 14 amino acids. Germline CDR1 MDHEN, CDR2 SYDVKM. CDR3 region: CASSLRDRIYGYTF. CDR3 nucleotide sequence: TGTGCCAGCAGTCTCCGGGACAGAATCTATGGCTACACCTTC.

This clonotype was seen more than once but under ten times. The CDR3 spells CASGPWGGGYGYTF. The DNA of the CDR3 is TGCGCCAGCGGTCCCTGGGGTGGGGGCTATGGCTACACCTTC. This chain links TRBV4-3 with TRBJ1-2; D possibly corresponds to TRBD1 (5 bases). The CDR3 is 14 residues long. Trimming stripped 8 bases from V and 4 bases from J, with 17 bases between. Germline V gene lookup returns CDR1 LGHNA and CDR2 YSLEER.

This clonotype was picked up many times. CDR3 DNA sequence: TGTGCCAGCAGCTTAGTGGGGGCGGGCTCCTACAATGAGCAGTTCTTC. It codes for CASSLVGAGSYNEQFF. The V and J genes are TRBV7-2 and TRBJ2-1; D is perhaps TRBD1 (6 bases). The CDR3 has 16 amino acids. Germline CDR1 reads SGHTA; CDR2 reads FQGNSA. The V gene lost 1 base and the J gene lost 0 bases, with 10 bases spanning the gap. The full variable domain, its missing parts supplied by reference TRBV7-2 and TRBJ2-1, is GAGVSQSPSNKVTEKGKDVELRCDPISGHTALYWYRQSLGQGLEFLIYFQGNSAPDKSGLPSDRFSAERTGGSVSTLTIQRTQQEDSAVYLCASSLVGAGSYNEQFFGPGTRLTVL.

This clonotype occurred many times. The V call is TRBV20-1, the J call TRBJ2-3; D tentatively reads TRBD1 or TRBD2 (5 bases each). Deletions cut 6 bases from V and 0 bases from J, with 10 bases between. This CDR3 spans 13 amino acids. From germline, CDR1 is DFQATT and CDR2 SNEGSKA (reference sequence). The CDR3 DNA follows: TGCAGTGCCCCGGGGCCAAGCACAGATACGCAGTATTTT. Translating it yields CSAPGPSTDTQYF.